Listed below are T cell receptor beta chains from one sample, sequenced in a study of technical replicates of blood from a few donors. Profiled with immunoSEQ multiplex PCR; TCRdb holds only in-frame clones, not every one. The sample includes about 79,000 clones, 75% to 95% seen only once; the top ten take about 0.35%. Sequenced: T cells isolated from PBMCs. The origin of the receptors is a human donor in good health. Some clones in this sample may be carry-over from other donors' samples. The CDR3 runs from the conserved cysteine through the conserved F or W.

V gene	J gene	CDR3 protein
TRBV29-1	TRBJ2-2	CSVRTSENTGELFF
TRBV2	TRBJ1-5	CASSERSPRSNQPQHF
TRBV29-1	TRBJ1-2	CSGGTGGSYGYTF
TRBV6-5	TRBJ2-7	CASSLRGTRFEQYF
TRBV25-1	TRBJ1-1	CASSETRGGRMNTEAFF
TRBV6-1	TRBJ2-7	CASSEALAGGSLNEQYF
TRBV7-9	TRBJ2-7	CASAGYPYEQYF
TRBV30	TRBJ2-7	CAWSVRAGVMPEQYF
TRBV10-1	TRBJ2-1	CASSEGTSGIDEQFF
TRBV19	TRBJ2-6	CASRGTGANVLTF
TRBV5-4	TRBJ2-7	CASSLGLAGDGYEQYF
TRBV27	TRBJ1-2	CASSLSGQGLYGYTF
TRBV14	TRBJ2-7	CASSQGRARGIYEQYF
TRBV27	TRBJ2-1	CASSFGGYPYNEQFF
TRBV5-1	TRBJ2-7	CASSLVPDSHEQYF
TRBV11-2	TRBJ2-7	CASSQDRQGYEQYF
TRBV6-5	TRBJ2-7	CASSRDTYEQYF
TRBV4-3	TRBJ2-2	CASSLGGGSYNTGELFF
TRBV5-1	TRBJ1-3	CASSVDSGTGVGNTIYF
TRBV7-9	TRBJ1-4	CASSRQGQKLFF
TRBV5-4	TRBJ2-1	CASSHNGLASNEQFF
TRBV9	TRBJ1-4	CASSVGQGTNEKLFF
TRBV2	TRBJ1-2	CASSVIGQGGGYTF
TRBV30	TRBJ1-4	CAWSVRGALEKLFF
TRBV27	TRBJ1-1	CASSYAAGLEAFF
TRBV11-2	TRBJ2-2	CASSITSGLQLAGELFF
TRBV2	TRBJ2-1	CASRGLAGGSYNEQFF
TRBV28	TRBJ2-1	CASSSGLAIYNEQFF
TRBV9	TRBJ2-1	CASSVSSSYNEQFF
TRBV7-9	TRBJ2-1	CASSLGTGTGMTHEQFF
TRBV28	TRBJ2-7	CASSINYEQYF
TRBV27	TRBJ2-7	CASSWSGMSSYEQYF
TRBV5-1	TRBJ1-4	CASSWGTEGEKLFF
TRBV5-8	TRBJ1-1	CASSLAGLGRGEAFF
TRBV6-5	TRBJ2-2	CASSYAGSNTGELFF
TRBV11-2	TRBJ2-7	CASSLGTSRYEQYF
TRBV7-2	TRBJ2-5	CASSLKETQYF
TRBV7-8	TRBJ2-7	CASSLRDRGSFYEQYF
TRBV19	TRBJ1-2	CASSIRQYFDGYTF
TRBV7-8	TRBJ2-5	CASSGLEGQETQYF
TRBV19	TRBJ1-1	CASSSGTGTMNTEAFF
TRBV10-3	TRBJ1-5	CAISEDFGTGRLTQPQHF
TRBV5-3	TRBJ2-1	CARSSKAGDYNEQFF
TRBV10-3	TRBJ2-7	CATSGTGGINYEQYF
TRBV27	TRBJ2-3	CASSLGAPGPLPPDTQYF
TRBV29-1	TRBJ1-2	CSSGGGIEGYTF
TRBV30	TRBJ1-1	CALRLVPEAFF
TRBV21-1	TRBJ2-7	CASSTRLIGGTSHEQYF
TRBV7-9	TRBJ1-1	CASSTGNTEAFF
TRBV18	TRBJ2-2	CASLRETSGRFTGELFF
TRBV9	TRBJ1-3	CASSALGGNGNTIYF
TRBV6-4	TRBJ2-1	CASSDSGERAYNEQFF
TRBV18	TRBJ2-1	CASSPTLAMGDAAYNEQFF